These T cell receptor beta chains were read from a single sample in a study of technical replicates of blood from a few donors. Clones were sequenced by immunoSEQ multiplex PCR, and TCRdb holds only the in-frame ones, with some missing. Of 55,000 to 75,000 clones listed, 91% are singletons. The sequenced material came from PBMCs. The receptor source for this set is a human donor in good health. Some clones in this sample may be carry-over from other donors' samples. Both conserved end residues are part of each CDR3. The order of the fields is J gene, D gene, clone size, V gene, CDR3 DNA, CDR3 protein. A D gene is named only where the DNA matches it firmly. Part of the rows lack a size; the others show once, few, many or a class for expanded clones.

>TRBJ2-5|-|few|TRBV5-6
TGTGCCAGCAGCTTGGTGTGGTCCACTAGACAAGAGACCCAGTACTTC
CASSLVWSTRQETQYF
>TRBJ1-1|-|-|TRBV2
TGTGCCAGCACTTTTTCCGGGGGTACTGAAGCTTTCTTT
CASTFSGGTEAFF
>TRBJ2-7|-|-|TRBV13
TGTGCCAGCAGCCCACAGGGTTACGAGCAGTACTTC
CASSPQGYEQYF
>TRBJ1-6|TRBD1|once|TRBV4-2
TGTGCCAGCAGCCAAGATCGGAACAGGGGAGGATCACCCCTCCACTTT
CASSQDRNRGGSPLHF
>TRBJ2-5|-|once|TRBV4-2
TGTGCCAGCAGCCTAAGTCTCGGCGTCGACGGGGAAGAGACCCAGTACTTC
CASSLSLGVDGEETQYF
>TRBJ2-5|-|-|TRBV7-9
TGTGCCGCCTCGTCCGGGCCGGGAAAGGTGGCCCAGTACTTC
CAASSGPGKVAQYF
>TRBJ1-2|-|-|TRBV27
TGTGCCAGCAGGCCTACGACAGGAGCAGGGTCTAGCTACACCTTC
CASRPTTGAGSSYTF
>TRBJ2-7|-|-|TRBV5-1
TGCGCCAGCAGCTTGTACGGTTCGTCCTACGAGCAGTACTTC
CASSLYGSSYEQYF
>TRBJ1-6|-|-|TRBV7-3
TGTGCCAGCAGCCCTCCCCAAGGGGTCGCCTATAATTCACCCCTCCACTTT
CASSPPQGVAYNSPLHF
>TRBJ1-1|-|-|TRBV6-5
TGTGCCAGCACCACCCGGCAGGGAAGCACTGAAGCTTTCTTT
CASTTRQGSTEAFF
>TRBJ2-7|-|-|TRBV29-1
TGCAGCGTGGCTCCCTCCAGGGGCTTTCAGAACGAGCAGTACTTC
CSVAPSRGFQNEQYF
>TRBJ2-1|-|-|TRBV18
TGTGCCAGCTCACCGGGGAGTTCCTCATACAATGAGCAGTTCTTC
CASSPGSSSYNEQFF
>TRBJ2-6|-|-|TRBV7-3
TGTGCCAGCAGCTTATCCCATGGGGCCAACGTCCTGACTTTC
CASSLSHGANVLTF
>TRBJ2-1|TRBD1|-|TRBV25-1
TGTGCCAGCAGGAGGACAGGTGAGCAGTTCTTC
CASRRTGEQFF
>TRBJ1-1|TRBD1|-|TRBV4-1
TGCGCCAGCAGCCAGCCGGGACAGGGGAACACTGAAGCTTTCTTT
CASSQPGQGNTEAFF
>TRBJ2-5|-|-|TRBV6-6
TGTGCCAGCACCCAAGCGTTACAAGAGACCCAGTACTTC
CASTQALQETQYF
>TRBJ2-5|-|-|TRBV7-2
TGTGCCAGCAGCTTGGCGGGCCACCAAGAGACCCAGTACTTC
CASSLAGHQETQYF
>TRBJ2-3|TRBD2|-|TRBV2
TGTGCCAGGGAGCGGGGGGGCGGGACAGATACGCAGTATTTT
CARERGGGTDTQYF
>TRBJ1-1|-|-|TRBV5-4
TGTGCCAGCAGCCCTGGGGCCACTGAAGCTTTCTTT
CASSPGATEAFF
>TRBJ2-7|TRBD1|-|TRBV9
TGTGCCAGCAGCCCTAGAACAGGGGTTAATGCCTACGAGCAGTACTTC
CASSPRTGVNAYEQYF
>TRBJ2-1|-|-|TRBV29-1
TGCAGCGGATTGAGGGTCTACAATGAGCAGTTCTTC
CSGLRVYNEQFF
>TRBJ2-7|TRBD2|-|TRBV6-5
TGTGCCAGCAGCAAGCTAGCGGGGGGGCCTCACGAGCAGTACTTC
CASSKLAGGPHEQYF
>TRBJ2-7|TRBD2|-|TRBV19
TGTGCCAGTAGTATAGTTACGACTAGCGGCTTCTACGAGCAGTACTTC
CASSIVTTSGFYEQYF
>TRBJ2-1|TRBD1|once|TRBV7-2
TGTGCCAGCAGACTGGGACAGGCCTACAATGAGCAGTTCTTC
CASRLGQAYNEQFF
>TRBJ1-4|TRBD1|-|TRBV30
TGTGCCTTATTACAGGGGAAACTGTTTTTT
CALLQGKLFF
>TRBJ2-6|-|-|TRBV11-2
TGTGCCAGCAGCCTCGGACAGCCTGGTGGGGCCAACGTCCTGACTTTC
CASSLGQPGGANVLTF
>TRBJ2-7|-|-|TRBV4-3
TGCGCCAGCAGCCAATCCCTCGAGAGGGTTTCCCCCTTCGAGCAGTACTTC
CASSQSLERVSPFEQYF
>TRBJ2-7|TRBD2|-|TRBV5-4
TGTGCCAGCAGCTCCCTAGCGGGATCCTACGAGCAGTACTTC
CASSSLAGSYEQYF
>TRBJ1-1|-|once|TRBV11-3
TGTGCCAGCAGCTTAAACAGGTACACTGAAGCTTTCTTT
CASSLNRYTEAFF
>TRBJ2-7|TRBD2|once|TRBV4-3
TGCGCCAGCAGCCAACATCCCTCGCGGGAGGGCTTTGTCCCCTACGAGCAGTACTTC
CASSQHPSREGFVPYEQYF
>TRBJ2-3|TRBD1|-|TRBV9
TGTGCCAGCAGCGTAGGCGAGGGGGCGCGAACAGATACGCAGTATTTT
CASSVGEGARTDTQYF
>TRBJ1-1|-|once|TRBV4-1
TGCGCCAGCAGCCAAGTAGGGTTGAGTACAGGGCTCACTGAAGCTTTCTTT
CASSQVGLSTGLTEAFF
>TRBJ2-1|TRBD2|-|TRBV19
TGTGCCAGTAGTACGGGACTAGCGGGTCCCCAGGAAGACAATGAGCAGTTCTTC
CASSTGLAGPQEDNEQFF
>TRBJ2-1|-|-|TRBV7-2
TGTGCCAGCAGCCTACAGGGCAATGAGCAGTTCTTC
CASSLQGNEQFF
>TRBJ2-6|-|-|TRBV6-5
TGTGCCAGCAGTTACGCGGGCAGCCCTGGGGCCAACGTCCTGACTTTC
CASSYAGSPGANVLTF
>TRBJ2-3|TRBD2|-|TRBV20-1
TGCACCACAGATGTAGCGGGAACGCAGTATTTT
CTTDVAGTQYF
>TRBJ1-2|-|-|TRBV2
TGTGCCAGCCACGCGGGGCGCCGTGGCTATGGCTACACCTTC
CASHAGRRGYGYTF
>TRBJ1-6|-|-|TRBV27
TGTGCCAGCAGTTTAGGGGGCGGGTCCTATAATTCACCCCTCCACTTT
CASSLGGGSYNSPLHF
>TRBJ1-2|-|few|TRBV27
TGTGCCAGCAGTGACGGGGAGACCTATGGCTACACCTTC
CASSDGETYGYTF
>TRBJ1-5|TRBD1|-|TRBV6-1
TGTGCCAGCGTACAGGGGCTGTGGCCCCAGCATTTT
CASVQGLWPQHF
>TRBJ2-2|-|-|TRBV7-6
TGTGCCAGCAGCCTAGGGGGGGCGAACACCGGGGAGCTGTTTTTT
CASSLGGANTGELFF
>TRBJ2-1|-|-|TRBV6-5
TGTGCCAGCAGTTACCGGCGCGGGGGCCAAAGGGAGCAGTTCTTC
CASSYRRGGQREQFF